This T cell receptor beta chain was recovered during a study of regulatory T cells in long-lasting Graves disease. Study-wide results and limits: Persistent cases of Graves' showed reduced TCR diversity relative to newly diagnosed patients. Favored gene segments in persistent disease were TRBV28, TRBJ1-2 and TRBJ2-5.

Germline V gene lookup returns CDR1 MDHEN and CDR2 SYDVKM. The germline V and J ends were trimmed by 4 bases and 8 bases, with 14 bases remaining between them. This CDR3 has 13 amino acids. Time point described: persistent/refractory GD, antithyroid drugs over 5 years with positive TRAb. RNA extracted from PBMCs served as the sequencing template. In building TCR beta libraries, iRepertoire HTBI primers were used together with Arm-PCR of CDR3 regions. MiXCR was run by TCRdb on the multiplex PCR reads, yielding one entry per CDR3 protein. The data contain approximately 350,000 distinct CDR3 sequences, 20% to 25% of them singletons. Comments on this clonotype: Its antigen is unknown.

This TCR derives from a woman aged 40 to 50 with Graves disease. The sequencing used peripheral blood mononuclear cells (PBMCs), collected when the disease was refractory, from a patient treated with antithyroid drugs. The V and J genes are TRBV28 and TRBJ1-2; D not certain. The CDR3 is CASSSFWGGGYTF. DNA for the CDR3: TGTGCCAGCAGTTCTTTCTGGGGAGGAGGCTACACCTTC.